This is a list of T cell receptor beta chains from one sample in a study of cytomegalovirus exposure and HLA in healthy donors. Some clones are missing from TCRdb's copy, which holds only in-frame ones; the method was immunoSEQ multiplex PCR. The table lists 100,000 to 150,000 clones, around 70% of them singletons. Input material: PBMCs. These TCRs come from a human donor in good health. The CDR3 runs from the conserved cysteine through the conserved F or W. Fields, in order: J gene, clone size, V gene, D gene, CDR3 protein, CDR3 DNA. A D gene is named only where the DNA matches it firmly. The listing skips clone size in some rows; elsewhere it reads once, few, many or a size class.

TRBJ2-7	once	TRBV25-1	-	CASSGATGRSTEQYF	TGTGCCAGCAGTGGGGCGACAGGAAGGTCGACTGAGCAGTACTTC
TRBJ1-1	few	TRBV9	-	CASSVVQGLNTEAFF	TGTGCCAGCAGCGTAGTTCAGGGCTTGAACACTGAAGCTTTCTTT
TRBJ2-5	few	TRBV4-3	TRBD2	CASSQAGGGKTQYF	TGCGCCAGCAGCCAGGCGGGGGGGGGAAAGACCCAGTACTTC
TRBJ1-1	-	TRBV19	-	CASSPGRANTEAFF	TGTGCCAGTAGCCCCGGCAGGGCGAACACTGAAGCTTTCTTT
TRBJ1-5	few	TRBV19	TRBD1	CASSMGQGLGSNQPQHF	TGTGCCAGTAGTATGGGACAGGGCCTGGGAAGCAATCAGCCCCAGCATTTT
TRBJ1-4	-	TRBV6-5	-	CASSYQGTNEKLFF	TGTGCCAGCAGTTACCAGGGAACTAATGAAAAACTGTTTTTT
TRBJ2-3	-	TRBV19	TRBD2	CASRETAGNTDTQYF	TGTGCCAGTAGGGAGACAGCGGGGAACACAGATACGCAGTATTTT
TRBJ1-2	-	TRBV7-2	-	CASSPVAGNYGYTF	TGTGCCAGCAGCCCTGTAGCGGGGAACTATGGCTACACCTTC
TRBJ2-7	-	TRBV2	-	CASSDHSSSYEQYF	TGTGCCAGCAGTGACCACTCTAGCTCCTACGAGCAGTACTTC
TRBJ2-7	-	TRBV29-1	TRBD1	CSVVTGSSYEQYF	TGCAGCGTTGTGACAGGGAGCTCCTACGAGCAGTACTTC
TRBJ2-3	-	TRBV7-2	TRBD2	CASSLSGGMTDTQYF	TGTGCCAGCAGCTTATCGGGAGGAATGACAGATACGCAGTATTTT
TRBJ1-5	-	TRBV19	-	CASSILGGVGNQPQHF	TGTGCCAGTAGTATCCTTGGAGGGGTGGGCAATCAGCCCCAGCATTTT
TRBJ2-5	-	TRBV4-3	TRBD1	CASSLRDRAPQETQYF	TGCGCCAGCAGCCTCCGGGACAGGGCTCCCCAAGAGACCCAGTACTTC
TRBJ2-5	few	TRBV7-7	TRBD2	CASSPGGPQETQYF	TGTGCTAGCAGCCCGGGGGGGCCCCAAGAGACCCAGTACTTC
TRBJ2-7	-	TRBV11-3	TRBD1	CASSLGTGNYEQYF	TGTGCCAGCAGCTTAGGGACAGGGAACTACGAGCAGTACTTC
TRBJ2-7	-	TRBV6-6	TRBD1	CASSPRQGVYEQYF	TGTGCCAGCAGCCCCCGACAGGGTGTCTACGAGCAGTACTTC
TRBJ1-1	-	TRBV9	-	CASSVSQGNTEAFF	TGTGCCAGCAGCGTATCTCAGGGGAACACTGAAGCTTTCTTT
TRBJ2-2	few	TRBV27	TRBD2	CASSYDGLAGVPGELFF	TGTGCCAGCAGTTATGATGGGCTAGCGGGAGTCCCCGGGGAGCTGTTTTTT
TRBJ2-5	-	TRBV5-1	-	CASRSSGPKTQYF	TGCGCCAGCAGGTCCTCAGGGCCGAAGACCCAGTACTTC
TRBJ2-7	-	TRBV4-1	-	CASSQLAIENEQYF	TGCGCCAGCAGCCAACTAGCGATCGAAAACGAGCAGTACTTC
TRBJ2-3	-	TRBV5-5	TRBD2	CASSLEIAGGADTQYF	TGTGCCAGCAGCTTGGAGATAGCGGGGGGGGCGGATACGCAGTATTTT
TRBJ2-1	-	TRBV29-1	TRBD2	CSVLAGHNEQFF	TGCAGCGTCCTAGCGGGCCACAATGAGCAGTTCTTC